These T cell receptor beta chains were read from a single sample in a study of T cells in localized non-small cell lung cancer. Clones were read by immunoSEQ multiplex PCR, and TCRdb kept only the in-frame ones, dropping some. This table has about 46,000 clones, around 81% appearing once. The sequencing here drew on peripheral blood mononuclear cells, taken before any cancer treatment. Receptors were obtained from a man aged 35 to 69 with stage III lung adenocarcinoma. CDR3s include the opening cysteine and the closing phenylalanine or tryptophan. A D gene is named only where the DNA matches it firmly. Some rows mark clone size as missing; the rest say once, few, many or name a class of expanded clone.

abundance	d_gene	j_gene	v_gene	CDR3aa	CDR3nt
once	-	TRBJ2-5	TRBV2	CASSERGQAQYF	TGTGCCAGCAGTGAGCGTGGCCAGGCCCAGTACTTC
-	TRBD1	TRBJ2-7	TRBV19	CASVGFRGPTYEQYF	TGTGCCAGCGTAGGCTTCAGGGGGCCTACCTACGAGCAGTACTTC
-	-	TRBJ2-5	TRBV9	CASSVARGKVETQYF	TGTGCCAGCAGCGTAGCGAGGGGGAAGGTGGAGACCCAGTACTTC
few	-	TRBJ2-3	TRBV28	CASSLARGADTQYF	TGTGCCAGCAGTTTAGCCAGGGGTGCAGATACGCAGTATTTT
once	TRBD2	TRBJ2-5	TRBV29-1	CSVDGLAGGVVETQYF	TGCAGCGTGGACGGACTAGCGGGGGGGGTGGTAGAGACCCAGTACTTC
few	TRBD2	TRBJ2-5	TRBV27	CASKYWRGGADSETQYF	TGTGCCAGCAAGTATTGGCGGGGGGGGGCTGACTCGGAGACCCAGTACTTC
-	TRBD1	TRBJ2-7	TRBV5-6	CASSPGTGKSYEQYF	TGTGCCAGCAGCCCCGGGACAGGGAAATCCTACGAGCAGTACTTC
-	-	TRBJ2-5	TRBV9	CASSVGTAYQETQYF	TGTGCCAGCAGCGTAGGGACAGCGTACCAAGAGACCCAGTACTTC
-	-	TRBJ2-1	TRBV18	CASSQDWGYNEQFF	TGTGCCAGCTCACAAGACTGGGGCTACAATGAGCAGTTCTTC
-	-	TRBJ1-2	TRBV2	CASTQWGVNYGYTF	TGTGCCAGCACACAATGGGGTGTTAACTATGGCTACACCTTC
-	-	TRBJ1-2	TRBV29-1	CSVGQRNYGYTF	TGCAGCGTTGGACAGAGGAACTATGGCTACACCTTC
-	TRBD2	TRBJ2-5	TRBV14	CASSQARRLARETQYF	TGTGCCAGCAGCCAAGCCCGGAGACTAGCCCGGGAGACCCAGTACTTC
-	-	TRBJ2-1	TRBV7-8	CASSLGGDSYNEQFF	TGTGCCAGCAGCTTAGGTGGGGACTCCTACAATGAGCAGTTCTTC
-	-	TRBJ1-2	TRBV11-1	CASSLDRNYGYTF	TGTGCCAGCAGCTTAGACAGGAACTATGGCTACACCTTC
once	-	TRBJ1-1	TRBV14	CASSLRGAGGGGEAFF	TGTGCCAGCAGCCTCCGAGGAGCGGGGGGCGGTGGTGAAGCTTTCTTT
-	TRBD1	TRBJ1-1	TRBV7-2	CASSLGGGANTEAFF	TGTGCCAGCAGCTTGGGAGGGGGCGCGAACACTGAAGCTTTCTTT
-	-	TRBJ1-2	TRBV29-1	CSVDGGGRDYGYTF	TGCAGCGTTGACGGGGGGGGCCGGGACTATGGCTACACCTTC
once	-	TRBJ2-6	TRBV4-1	CASSQDGRSSGANVLTF	TGCGCCAGCAGCCAAGATGGAAGGAGCTCTGGGGCCAACGTCCTGACTTTC
-	TRBD1	TRBJ2-3	TRBV30	CAWSVGGWTGTQYF	TGTGCCTGGAGTGTAGGGGGTTGGACAGGTACGCAGTATTTT
-	-	TRBJ2-7	TRBV2	CASSDDWGYEQYF	TGTGCCAGCAGTGACGACTGGGGCTACGAGCAGTACTTC
few	-	TRBJ2-1	TRBV19	CASMGEPYNEQFF	TGTGCCAGTATGGGAGAACCCTACAATGAGCAGTTCTTC
-	TRBD2	TRBJ2-3	TRBV4-1	CASSQGAILAGGSTDTQYF	TGCGCCAGCAGCCAAGGAGCCATTTTAGCGGGGGGTAGCACAGATACGCAGTATTTT
once	-	TRBJ2-5	TRBV7-7	CASSLVRGETQYF	TGTGCCAGCAGCTTAGTGCGCGGAGAGACCCAGTACTTC
-	-	TRBJ1-2	TRBV5-6	CASSLGQLSYGYTF	TGTGCCAGCAGCTTGGGACAGCTAAGTTATGGCTACACCTTC
-	-	TRBJ2-3	TRBV12-5	CASGLGPSSAVPQYF	TGTGCTAGTGGTTTGGGTCCTTCTAGCGCCGTGCCGCAGTATTTT
-	-	TRBJ2-7	TRBV5-1	CASSLDQKPFEQYF	TGCGCCAGCAGCTTGGACCAGAAACCTTTCGAGCAGTACTTC
few	-	TRBJ2-5	TRBV18	CASSPIVGETQYF	TGTGCCAGCTCACCCATAGTCGGAGAGACCCAGTACTTC
-	-	TRBJ2-7	TRBV4-2	CASSQDPVSRSYEQYF	TGTGCCAGCAGCCAAGATCCGGTATCCCGATCCTACGAGCAGTACTTC
-	-	TRBJ2-7	TRBV5-1	CASSFNSYEQYF	TGCGCCAGCAGCTTTAACTCCTACGAGCAGTACTTC
-	-	TRBJ2-7	TRBV6-1	CASGKGYEQYF	TGTGCCAGCGGTAAGGGCTACGAGCAGTACTTC
-	-	TRBJ2-6	TRBV19	CASSNGDGSFSGANVLTF	TGTGCCAGTAGTAATGGGGACGGATCTTTCTCTGGGGCCAACGTCCTGACTTTC
-	-	TRBJ2-7	TRBV10-3	CASSYSTDSYEQYF	TGTGCCAGCAGTTACTCGACAGACTCCTACGAGCAGTACTTC
-	-	TRBJ2-7	TRBV4-1	CASSREGGLSSEQYF	TGCGCCAGCAGCCGAGAAGGGGGTCTCTCGTCCGAGCAGTACTTC
-	-	TRBJ2-3	TRBV6-6	CASGLSGGRDTQYF	TGTGCCAGCGGACTTTCGGGGGGCCGCGATACGCAGTATTTT
once	-	TRBJ2-1	TRBV6-5	CASSYLTSRHNEQFF	TGTGCCAGCAGTTACTTGACTAGTCGACACAATGAGCAGTTCTTC
-	-	TRBJ2-1	TRBV18	CASSPETNQGISFNEQFF	TGTGCCAGCTCACCCGAAACCAACCAGGGAATCAGCTTCAATGAGCAGTTCTTC
-	TRBD1	TRBJ2-7	TRBV29-1	CSVERRDRVTYEQYF	TGCAGCGTTGAACGTCGGGACAGGGTGACGTACGAGCAGTACTTC
-	-	TRBJ1-5	TRBV18	CASSGVGGSEPQHF	TGTGCCAGCTCGGGGGTCGGGGGAAGTGAGCCCCAGCATTTT